This TCR beta chain was profiled in a study of cytomegalovirus exposure and HLA in healthy donors. Study-wide findings and caveats: Near-uniform donor sequencing depth was presumed by presence/absence analyses. Some highly shared sequence variants likely arose as a pipeline artifact. Altogether, 170 or so TCR beta chains were recorded as cytomegalovirus-associated.

A multiplex PCR was run with 60 Vbeta primers and 13 Jbeta primers. Some clones are missing from TCRdb's copy, which holds only in-frame ones; the method was immunoSEQ multiplex PCR. This sample yields 100,000 to 150,000 clones, of which 10% are seen a single time; 3.5% to 5% belongs to the top ten. Germline-derived CDR1 and CDR2 are SGHRS and YFSETQ. The trim removed 1 base at V and 6 bases at J, leaving 9 bases unmatched. This CDR3 contains 16 residues. Comments on this clone: The antigen is undetermined.

The sample comprised PBMCs. The genes are TRBV5-1 and TRBJ2-3; TRBD2 aligns across 9 bases. The clonotype originates from a woman under 30 in good health and CMV-seropositive. The CDR3 region is CASSLTGGGAQDTQYF. In DNA form, the CDR3 reads TGCGCCAGCAGCTTGACCGGCGGGGGGGCGCAGGATACGCAGTATTTT.